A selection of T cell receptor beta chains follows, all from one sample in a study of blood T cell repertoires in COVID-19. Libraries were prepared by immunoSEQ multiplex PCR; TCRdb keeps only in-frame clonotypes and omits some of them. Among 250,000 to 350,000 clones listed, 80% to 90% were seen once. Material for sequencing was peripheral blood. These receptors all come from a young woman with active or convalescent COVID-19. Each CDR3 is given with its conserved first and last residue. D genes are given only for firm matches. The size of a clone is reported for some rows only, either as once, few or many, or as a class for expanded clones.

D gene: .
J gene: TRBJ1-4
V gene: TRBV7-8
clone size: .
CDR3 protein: CASSPSGGSFNEKLFF
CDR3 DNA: TGTGCCAGCAGCCCGTCCGGGGGGTCCTTTAATGAAAAACTGTTTTTT

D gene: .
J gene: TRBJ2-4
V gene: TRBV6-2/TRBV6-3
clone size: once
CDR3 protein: CASSYAGTPAIQYF
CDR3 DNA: TGTGCCAGCAGTTACGCGGGTACCCCAGCCATTCAGTACTTC

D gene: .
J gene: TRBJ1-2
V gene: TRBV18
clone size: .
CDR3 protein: CASSPEDFYGYTF
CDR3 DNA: TGTGCCAGCTCACCAGAGGATTTCTATGGCTACACCTTC

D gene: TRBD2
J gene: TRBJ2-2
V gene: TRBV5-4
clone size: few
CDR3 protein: CASSRTSGNTGELFF
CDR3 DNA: TGTGCCAGCAGCCGGACTAGCGGGAACACCGGGGAGCTGTTTTTT

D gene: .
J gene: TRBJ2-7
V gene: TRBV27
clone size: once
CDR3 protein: CASSSGAGATSEQYF
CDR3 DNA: TGTGCCAGCAGTTCGGGCGCAGGGGCCACCTCCGAGCAGTACTTC

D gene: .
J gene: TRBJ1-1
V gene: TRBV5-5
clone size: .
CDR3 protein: CASSLEAGQLPGAEAFF
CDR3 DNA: TGTGCCAGCAGCTTGGAGGCCGGTCAACTCCCAGGGGCTGAAGCTTTCTTT

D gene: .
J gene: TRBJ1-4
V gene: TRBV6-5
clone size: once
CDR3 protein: CASSYSLGDEKLFF
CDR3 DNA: TGTGCCAGCAGTTACTCGTTAGGGGATGAAAAACTGTTTTTT

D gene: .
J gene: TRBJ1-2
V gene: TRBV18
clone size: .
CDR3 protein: CASANYRYPDYGYTF
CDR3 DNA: TGTGCCAGCGCTAATTACAGGTATCCAGACTATGGCTACACCTTC

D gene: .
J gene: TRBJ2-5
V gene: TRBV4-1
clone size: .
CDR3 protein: CASSQGRGRGQETQYF
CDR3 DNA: TGCGCCAGCAGTCAGGGGAGGGGCCGGGGACAAGAGACCCAGTACTTC

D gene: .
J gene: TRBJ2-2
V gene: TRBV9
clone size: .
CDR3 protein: CPSSVGGGPGGELFF
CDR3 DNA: TGTCCCAGCAGCGTAGGGGGGGGCCCGGGCGGGGAGCTGTTTTTT